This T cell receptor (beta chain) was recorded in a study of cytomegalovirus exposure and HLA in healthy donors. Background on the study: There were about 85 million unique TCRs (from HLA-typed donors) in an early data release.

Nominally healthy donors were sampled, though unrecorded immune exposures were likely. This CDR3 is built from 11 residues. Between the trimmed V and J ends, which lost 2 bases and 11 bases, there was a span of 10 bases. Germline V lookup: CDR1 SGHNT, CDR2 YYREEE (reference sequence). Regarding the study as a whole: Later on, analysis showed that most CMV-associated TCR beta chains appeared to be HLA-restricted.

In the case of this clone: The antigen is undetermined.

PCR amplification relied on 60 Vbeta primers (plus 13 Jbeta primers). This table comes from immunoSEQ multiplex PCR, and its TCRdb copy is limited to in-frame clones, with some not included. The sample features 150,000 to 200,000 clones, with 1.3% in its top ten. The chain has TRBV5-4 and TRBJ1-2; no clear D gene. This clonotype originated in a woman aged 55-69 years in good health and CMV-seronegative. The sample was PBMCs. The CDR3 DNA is TGTGCCAGCAGCTTAGAAGAGCGATACACCTTC. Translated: CASSLEERYTF. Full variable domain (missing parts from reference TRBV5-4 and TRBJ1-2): ETGVTQSPTHLIKTRGQQVTLRCSSQSGHNTVSWYQQALGQGPQFIFQYYREEENGRGNFPPRFSGLQFPNYSSELNVNALELDDSALYLCASSLEERYTFGSGTRLTVV.